A selection of T cell receptor beta chains follows, all from one sample in a study of human T cells and chemical hapten exposure. TCRdb itself ran the RACE reads through MiXCR, one entry per CDR3 protein. The table shows about 120,000 distinct CDR3 sequences, with about an eighth occurring only once. The sample here was whole blood, taken in connection with sensitization to the hapten diphenylcyclopropenone (DPC). The receptors come from a woman in her fifties or sixties with alopecia areata. Some clones in this sample may be carry-over from other donors' samples. Both conserved end residues are part of each CDR3. D genes are given only for firm matches. Clone size, where shown, is once, few, many, or a class for clones that have expanded.

TRBV20-1	TRBD1	TRBJ1-5	many	TGCAGTGCTATGGGACAGACATCCAATCAGCCCCAGCATTTT	CSAMGQTSNQPQHF
TRBV12-3/TRBV12-4	TRBD2	TRBJ2-2	many	TGTGCCAGCAGTTGGGGGACTATGACCGGGGAGCTGTTTTTT	CASSWGTMTGELFF
TRBV29-1	TRBD1	TRBJ1-2	many	TGCAGCGTGGGGACAGGGGATGGCTACACCTTC	CSVGTGDGYTF
TRBV28	.	TRBJ1-1	.	TGTGCCAGCAGCCAGGCATCCCCAGGGAGGAACACTGAAGCTTTCTTT	CASSQASPGRNTEAFF
TRBV7-9	TRBD1	TRBJ2-3	.	TGTGCCAGCAGCTCTCGAGGACAGGACACAGATACGCAGTATTTT	CASSSRGQDTDTQYF
TRBV27	.	TRBJ1-5	many	TGTGCCAGCAGTTTGAGGGACACAGTCATTCCTTATAGCAATCAGCCCCAGCATTTT	CASSLRDTVIPYSNQPQHF
TRBV4-2	.	TRBJ2-1	few	TGTGCCAGCAGCCACTCAATATCGATATCCTACAATGAGCAGTTCTTC	CASSHSISISYNEQFF
TRBV3-1	TRBD1	TRBJ2-7	few	TGTGCCAGCAGCCAATATCTCGGACAGGCCTACGAGCAGTACTTC	CASSQYLGQAYEQYF
TRBV6-5	TRBD1	TRBJ2-3	few	TGTGCCAGCAGTTACTCGACAGGGGAATTTTTCACAGATACGCAGTATTTT	CASSYSTGEFFTDTQYF
TRBV6-2/TRBV6-3	.	TRBJ2-7	many	TGTGCCAGCACCCACACAGGGAGCGAGCAGTACTTC	CASTHTGSEQYF
TRBV28	.	TRBJ2-7	many	TGTGCCAGCACCCCGCCGGGAGCCTACGAGCAGTACTTC	CASTPPGAYEQYF
TRBV5-6	.	TRBJ2-3	many	TGTGCCAGCAGCTACAGGGACCTGCCAGATACGCAGTATTTT	CASSYRDLPDTQYF
TRBV20-1	.	TRBJ1-2	.	TGCAGTGCTACCCACGGGGCGGCAGGAAACTATGGCTACACCTTC	CSATHGAAGNYGYTF
TRBV7-2	.	TRBJ1-2	.	TGTGCCAGCAGCCCCGAGACAGGACGCTATGGCTACACCTTC	CASSPETGRYGYTF
TRBV12-3/TRBV12-4	.	TRBJ1-1	.	TGTGCCAGCAGTTTATCCGACGGGCGAACTGAAGCTTTCTTT	CASSLSDGRTEAFF
TRBV6-1	.	TRBJ2-5	few	TGTGCCAGCATCAATATTGGGCAGGACGCCCAAGAGACCCAGTACTTC	CASINIGQDAQETQYF
TRBV28	TRBD1	TRBJ1-5	many	TGTGCCAGCAGTACCCGGACAGGGGGTTATCAGCCCCAGCATTTT	CASSTRTGGYQPQHF
TRBV28	.	TRBJ2-7	once	TGTGCCAGCAGCACCGGCCAGGGGCCCTACGAGCAGTACTTC	CASSTGQGPYEQYF
TRBV5-1	.	TRBJ2-1	many	TGCGCCAGCAGCAACCGGGACGGCTACAATGAGCAGTTCTTC	CASSNRDGYNEQFF
TRBV4-3	TRBD2	TRBJ2-7	.	TGCGCCAGCAGCCTTACTAGCGGCGATAGCTCCTACGAGCAGTACTTC	CASSLTSGDSSYEQYF
TRBV11-2	.	TRBJ2-3	many	TGTGCCAGCAGCTTAGACATGACAGATACGCAGTATTTT	CASSLDMTDTQYF
TRBV5-1	.	TRBJ2-3	many	TGCGCCAGCAGCTTTACACGGGGGTCTGGCACAGATACGCAGTATTTT	CASSFTRGSGTDTQYF
TRBV5-1	TRBD1	TRBJ2-5	.	TGCGCCAGCAGCTTGGTCAGGGGGCTTGGGGAGTCCCAGTACTTC	CASSLVRGLGESQYF
TRBV28	.	TRBJ2-5	.	TGTGCCAGCAGTACGGGAGCCGAGACCCAGTACTTC	CASSTGAETQYF
TRBV5-1	TRBD1	TRBJ1-2	many	TGCGCCAGCAGTTCTCCGGGACAGGCCTATGGCTACACCTTC	CASSSPGQAYGYTF
TRBV5-1	TRBD1	TRBJ1-5	.	TGCGCCAGCAGCGCTGGGACAGGTCTTAACAATCAGCCCCAGCATTTT	CASSAGTGLNNQPQHF
TRBV6-2/TRBV6-3	TRBD1	TRBJ2-6	.	TGTGCCAGCAGCAGCAGACAGGGCTCTGGGGCCAACGTCCTGACTTTC	CASSSRQGSGANVLTF
TRBV6-1	.	TRBJ2-6	many	TGTGCCAGCAGTGAGGGAGGCTCTGGGGCCAACGTCCTGACTTTC	CASSEGGSGANVLTF
TRBV19	TRBD1	TRBJ2-5	.	TGTGCCAGTAGCCAGACAGGGAGAGAGACCCAGTACTTC	CASSQTGRETQYF
TRBV19	.	TRBJ1-5	many	TGTGCCAGTAGGGACGGACAGCACAATCAGCCCCAGCATTTT	CASRDGQHNQPQHF
TRBV28	.	TRBJ1-2	once	TGTGCCAGCAGTCAAGCCGGGAAAAGAAGTGGCTACACCTTC	CASSQAGKRSGYTF
TRBV7-2	TRBD2	TRBJ2-3	.	TGTGCCAGCAGCTTAGAAGCAGCGGGGGGGCCCGGCACAGATACGCAGTATTTT	CASSLEAAGGPGTDTQYF
TRBV10-3	.	TRBJ1-1	once	TGTGCCATCAGCCGGGACACCAACACTGAAGCTTTCTTT	CAISRDTNTEAFF
TRBV20-1	.	TRBJ1-1	many	TGCAGTGCTTCCAATGCGGCGGCGGGAGCTTTCTTT	CSASNAAAGAFF
TRBV28	.	TRBJ1-5	.	TGTGCCAGCAGTACTGGGACGGAAAGCAATCAGCCCCAGCATTTT	CASSTGTESNQPQHF
TRBV19	TRBD2	TRBJ2-7	.	TGTGCCAGTAGTCCGACCAGGACTAGCGGCTACGAGCAGTACTTC	CASSPTRTSGYEQYF
TRBV7-7	.	TRBJ1-1	few	TGTGCTAGCAGCTTCGACCAGAACACTGAAGCTTTCTTT	CASSFDQNTEAFF
TRBV12-3/TRBV12-4	TRBD2	TRBJ2-1	many	TGTGCCAGCAGTCCAACCGGACTAGGTACGGGTGAGCAGTTCTTC	CASSPTGLGTGEQFF
TRBV20-1	.	TRBJ2-5	few	TGCAGTGCCCCGACAGGACGTCGGGAGACCCAGTACTTC	CSAPTGRRETQYF
TRBV3-1	.	TRBJ2-3	few	TGTGCCAGCAGCCCCACGCCCGGGGTCCGGGCAGATACGCAGTATTTT	CASSPTPGVRADTQYF
TRBV7-8	.	TRBJ1-1	few	TGTGCCAGCAGCCCCTACGACAAGATGTACACTGAAGCTTTCTTT	CASSPYDKMYTEAFF
TRBV28	TRBD1	TRBJ1-2	.	TGTGCCAGCAGTTTACCCCCCCGACAGGGGAATGGCTACACCTTC	CASSLPPRQGNGYTF
TRBV18	TRBD1	TRBJ2-7	.	TGTGCCAGCTCAGGCAAACAGGGGCGGGAGCAGTACTTC	CASSGKQGREQYF
TRBV7-7	.	TRBJ2-5	many	TGTGCCCCCTATGGGGGGTACCAAGAGACCCAGTACTTC	CAPYGGYQETQYF
TRBV7-2	TRBD2	TRBJ2-1	.	TGTGCCAGCAGCCAGACAGGGGTCAGGGGACTAGCGGCCTACAATGAGCAGTTCTTC	CASSQTGVRGLAAYNEQFF
TRBV9	TRBD1	TRBJ1-1	few	TGTGCCAGCAGCGTAGCTTCGACAGGGAGAGCTTTCTTT	CASSVASTGRAFF
TRBV7-2	.	TRBJ2-2	.	TGTGCCAGCAGCCACTCCGGGGAGCTGTTTTTT	CASSHSGELFF
TRBV12-3/TRBV12-4	.	TRBJ2-1	many	TGTGCCAGCAGCCGCGGGTACAATGAGCAGTTCTTC	CASSRGYNEQFF
TRBV29-1	.	TRBJ2-2	many	TGCAGCGTTCGCCCCAGAGACGGAACCGGGGAGCTGTTTTTT	CSVRPRDGTGELFF
TRBV5-1	.	TRBJ1-1	many	TGCGCCAGCAGCTTGGTGAGGACACTGAACACTGAAGCTTTCTTT	CASSLVRTLNTEAFF
TRBV20-1	.	TRBJ1-2	many	TGCAGTGCAACCCCGAGTTGGGGGGCGGACTATGGCTACACCTTC	CSATPSWGADYGYTF
TRBV7-2	.	TRBJ2-7	many	TGTGCCAGCAGCTTTGGCGGCAGGTACGAGCAGTACTTC	CASSFGGRYEQYF
TRBV2	.	TRBJ1-5	many	TGTGCCAGCAGTGAAACTCCGTGGGGAGGTCAGCCCCAGCATTTT	CASSETPWGGQPQHF
TRBV4-1	.	TRBJ1-2	few	TGCGCCAGCAGCCAAGATCAAGGGCACTATGGCTACACCTTC	CASSQDQGHYGYTF
TRBV7-2	.	TRBJ1-1	many	TGTGCCAGCAGCTTAATCGAGCGGGACGCGGCTTTCTTT	CASSLIERDAAFF